One and the same sample provided the 15 T cell receptor beta chains below, sequenced in a study of blood T cell repertoires in COVID-19. Produced via immunoSEQ multiplex PCR; TCRdb's table is partial and in-frame only. Seen here are some 120,000 clones, 80% observed once, and the top ten hold around 25%. The sequencing sample was made of peripheral blood. The receptors originated from a human donor in a cohort sampled during active COVID-19.

The chain combines TRBV5-5 with TRBJ2-3; TRBD2 matches at 8 bases. The V segment lost 0 bases and the J segment 6 bases; nucleotides outside the gene matches: 3. Per the germline V gene, CDR1 is SGHKS and CDR2 is YYEKEE (reference sequence). The CDR3 totals 14 residues. CDR3 sequence reads: CASSLERGIDTQYF. CDR3 coding DNA: TGTGCCAGCAGCTTGGAGCGGGGGATCGATACGCAGTATTTT.

The chain links TRBV27 to TRBJ1-1; D is unclear. There are 14 residues in the CDR3. Germline values: CDR1 MNHEY, CDR2 SMNVEV (reference sequence). Between the trimmed V and J ends, which lost 2 bases and 2 bases, there was a span of 9 bases. In DNA form, the CDR3 reads TGTGCCAGCAGTTTAAGCCCGACAAACACTGAAGCTTTCTTT. Protein: CASSLSPTNTEAFF.

V gene TRBV27 combines with J gene TRBJ2-2, with TRBD1 identical over 9 bases. Germline assignment: CDR1 MNHEY and CDR2 SMNVEV (reference sequence). The V gene end was trimmed by 6 bases and the J gene end by 4 bases; junction bases not matched to a gene: 9. The CDR3 contains 16 residues. The CDR3 nucleotides are TGTGCCAGCAGACAGGGGGCCCTAGTGGGCACCGGGGAGCTGTTTTTT. As protein: CASRQGALVGTGELFF.

This chain uses TRBV19 with TRBJ1-2; maybe TRBD1 (6 bases). CDR1 is LNHDA and CDR2 is SQIVND in the germline V gene (reference sequence). V was cut by 5 bases and J by 4 bases, with 17 bases left in between. The CDR3 covers 15 residues. The CDR3 loop is CASSPSGQFTYGYTF. The DNA of the CDR3 is TGTGCCAGTAGTCCCTCCGGACAGTTTACCTATGGCTACACCTTC. Filled out from reference TRBV19 and TRBJ1-2, the complete variable domain reads DGGITQSPKYLFRKEGQNVTLSCEQNLNHDAMYWYRQDPGQGLRLIYYSQIVNDFQKGDIAEGYSVSREKKESFPLTVTSAQKNPTAFYLCASSPSGQFTYGYTFGSGTRLTVV.

This chain uses TRBV2 with TRBJ2-1, with D perhaps TRBD1 (6 bases). V shed 5 bases and J shed 4 bases, with 18 bases lying between them. This CDR3 contains 16 residues. The germline CDR1 and CDR2 sequences are SNHLY and FYNNEI. CDR3 nucleotide sequence: TGTGCCAGCAGTCGACACAGGGACCGGGGTTACAATGAGCAGTTCTTC. Its protein product is CASSRHRDRGYNEQFF.

The chain joins TRBV18 to TRBJ2-1; the match to TRBD2 covers 15 bases. The CDR3 length is 15 residues. CDR1 is KGHSH and CDR2 is LQKENI in the germline V gene. After removal of 0 bases from V and 9 bases from J, the junction contained 0 bases not matched to a gene. The CDR3 nucleotides are TGTGCCAGCTCACCACCGGGACTAGCGGGAGGTGAGCAGTTCTTC. This gives the protein CASSPPGLAGGEQFF.

The chain carries TRBV10-1 and TRBJ1-1; tentative D call: TRBD1 (6 bases). The CDR3 spans 14 residues. V was cut by 8 bases and J by 3 bases, with 16 bases left in between. CDR1 and CDR2 (germline): WNHNN, SYGVQD (reference sequence). CDR3 amino acids: CASRETGTYTEAFF. The DNA for the CDR3 is TGCGCCAGCCGCGAGACAGGTACTTACACTGAAGCTTTCTTT.

This sequence joins TRBV4-1 and TRBJ1-5, with D possibly matching TRBD1 (6 bases). The CDR3 spans 15 residues. Germline CDR1 reads MGHRA; CDR2 reads YSYEKL. The V gene lost 2 bases and the J gene lost 2 bases, with 10 bases spanning the gap. CDR3 loop: CASSQTAGGNQPQHF. CDR3 bases: TGCGCCAGCAGCCAAACCGCAGGGGGCAATCAGCCCCAGCATTTT.

The chain uses TRBV27 and TRBJ2-5, with 16 bases that match TRBD2. CDR1 and CDR2 (germline): MNHEY, SMNVEV (reference sequence). With V trimmed by 0 bases and J by 1 base, 14 bases remained unmatched. The CDR3 has 22 amino acids. The CDR3: CASSLSAPRGTSGRELQETQYF. The CDR3 DNA reads as TGTGCCAGCAGTTTATCGGCTCCGAGGGGGACTAGCGGGAGGGAACTCCAAGAGACCCAGTACTTC.

V and J are TRBV6-1 and TRBJ1-6, with D possibly TRBD1 on 6 matching bases. Germline CDR1 is MNHNS and CDR2 is SASEGT. Trimming stripped 3 bases from V and 11 bases from J, with 11 bases between. The CDR3 is 13 amino acids. The CDR3 loop is CASSETGLPPLHF. In nucleotides, the CDR3 is TGTGCCAGCAGTGAGACAGGCCTGCCACCCCTCCACTTT.

The chain recombines TRBV19 with TRBJ1-3; 8 positions agree with TRBD1. J gave up 7 bases and V 0 bases, and 8 bases lay outside the gene matches. The CDR3 consists of 16 residues. The germline V gene encodes CDR1 LNHDA and CDR2 SQIVND (reference sequence). The CDR3 loop reads CASSIDGTGGINTIYF. The CDR3 DNA sequence: TGTGCCAGTAGTATAGACGGAACAGGGGGAATTAACACCATATATTTT.

The rearrangement joins TRBV9 to TRBJ2-7; 7 bases match TRBD2. Germline-derived CDR1 and CDR2 are SGDLS and YYNGEE. Trimming removed 4 bases from V and 5 bases from J; junction bases left unmatched: 9. The CDR3 covers 14 residues. Here the CDR3 reads CASSPLGGKNEQYF. For the CDR3, the DNA is TGTGCCAGCAGCCCTTTGGGGGGGAAAAACGAGCAGTACTTC.

The chain recombines TRBV3-1 (or the pseudogene TRBV3-2) with TRBJ2-5; D may be TRBD1 (6 bases). The CDR3 totals 12 residues. Trimming cost V 5 bases and J 3 bases, with 7 bases left between them. Germline assignment: CDR1 LGHDT and CDR2 YNNKEL (reference sequence). CDR3 bases: TGTGCCAGCAGCAGGACAGAAGAGACCCAGTACTTC. Amino acids: CASSRTEETQYF.

The chain uses TRBV7-3 and TRBJ1-1, with 7 bases lining up with TRBD1. CDR1 is SGHTA and CDR2 is FQGTGA in the germline V gene. This CDR3 comprises 13 residues. The V and J ends lost 2 bases and 4 bases, in that order; junction bases with no gene match: 1. The CDR3 loop is CASSLYRGTEAFF. The DNA for the CDR3 is TGTGCCAGCAGCTTATACAGGGGCACTGAAGCTTTCTTT.

The genes are TRBV5-5 and TRBJ1-1; TRBD1 agrees at 7 bases. V trimming: 4 bases; J trimming: 0 bases; junction bases outside the gene matches: 6. CDR3 size: 15 residues. Looked up from germline, CDR1 is SGHKS and CDR2 is YYEKEE (reference sequence). DNA for the CDR3: TGTGCCAGCAGCGGGGGGACAGCAATGAACACTGAAGCTTTCTTT. This encodes CASSGGTAMNTEAFF.